Below, one T cell receptor (beta chain) is given with its context. Original processing notes: Amplified reference gene primers provided the basis for estimating nucleated cell counts. Generated by immunoSEQ multiplex PCR, the TCRdb table keeps only in-frame clones and is missing some. D and trimming come from the DNA, and the V and J calls and clone size come from that table. This table has 150,000 or so clones, approximately 88% appearing once. This CDR3 comprises 14 residues. V was trimmed by 7 bases and J by 3 bases, leaving 15 bases between them. Germline CDR1 reads LNHDA; CDR2 reads SQIVND (reference sequence). Individuals in the exposed group had encountered a COVID-19 case within 2 weeks preceding study entry. The record originates from a study of blood T cell repertoires in COVID-19. Study overall: PBMCs, B-cell-depleted T cells, or T cells were the source of the cDNA or gDNA that made up the material.

The clonotype was recovered from a man aged 65 to 85 who had been exposed to COVID-19. Sequencing was carried out using PBMCs or T cells enriched from blood (not recorded which). The chain carries TRBV19 and TRBJ1-2; D not resolved. This chain's CDR3 is CASTPSGRDYGYTF. CDR3 in DNA: TGTGCCAGTACCCCATCGGGGAGGGACTATGGCTACACCTTC.